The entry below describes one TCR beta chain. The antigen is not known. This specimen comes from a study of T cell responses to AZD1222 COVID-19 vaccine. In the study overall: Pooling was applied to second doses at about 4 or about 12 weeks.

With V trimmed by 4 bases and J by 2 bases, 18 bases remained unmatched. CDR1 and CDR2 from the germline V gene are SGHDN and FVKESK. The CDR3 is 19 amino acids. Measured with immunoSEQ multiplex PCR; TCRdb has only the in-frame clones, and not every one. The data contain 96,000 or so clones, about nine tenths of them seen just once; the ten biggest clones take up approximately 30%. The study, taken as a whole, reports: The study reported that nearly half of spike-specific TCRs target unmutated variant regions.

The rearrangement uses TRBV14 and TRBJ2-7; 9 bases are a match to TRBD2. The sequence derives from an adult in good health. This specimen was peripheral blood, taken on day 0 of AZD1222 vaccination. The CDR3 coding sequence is TGTGCCAGCAGCCCAGCCATGGCGGGGATAGCGGGAGTCGCCTACGAGCAGTACTTC. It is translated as CASSPAMAGIAGVAYEQYF. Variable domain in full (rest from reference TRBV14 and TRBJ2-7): EAGVTQFPSHSVIEKGQTVTLRCDPISGHDNLYWYRRVMGKEIKFLLHFVKESKQDESGMPNNRFLAERTGGTYSTLKVQPAELEDSGVYFCASSPAMAGIAGVAYEQYFGPGTRLTVT.